This T cell receptor beta chain was recovered during a study of identical twins. The V gene's germline CDR1 is MGHRA and CDR2 YSYEKL. This CDR3 contains 12 residues. Trimming stripped 0 bases from V and 11 bases from J, with 10 bases between. As to this clonotype: The antigen is unknown.

Template switching (which added a universal primer site) was used, and cDNA carried unique molecular identifiers. TCRdb redid the calling of the 5' RACE reads with MiXCR, one entry per CDR3 protein. The sample carries 200,000 to 250,000 distinct CDR3 sequences, around 7% recorded once. Study-level points and caveats: Where out-of-frame alpha sequences were twin-shared, they showed excess low generation probability. Conclusions came from cross-sectional statistical analysis, not from following the same donors. The study found weaker excess twin sharing in beta out-of-frame sequences.

The sample also formed part of further work on yellow fever vaccine responses in identical twins.

This clonotype was sampled from a young woman in good health. The sample consisted of memory (CD45RO+) T cells sorted from blood. This chain links TRBV4-1 with TRBJ1-1; no reliable D call. CDR3 sequence (DNA): TGCGCCAGCAGCCAAGATACGGCGCCGGCTTTCTTT. It encodes CASSQDTAPAFF.